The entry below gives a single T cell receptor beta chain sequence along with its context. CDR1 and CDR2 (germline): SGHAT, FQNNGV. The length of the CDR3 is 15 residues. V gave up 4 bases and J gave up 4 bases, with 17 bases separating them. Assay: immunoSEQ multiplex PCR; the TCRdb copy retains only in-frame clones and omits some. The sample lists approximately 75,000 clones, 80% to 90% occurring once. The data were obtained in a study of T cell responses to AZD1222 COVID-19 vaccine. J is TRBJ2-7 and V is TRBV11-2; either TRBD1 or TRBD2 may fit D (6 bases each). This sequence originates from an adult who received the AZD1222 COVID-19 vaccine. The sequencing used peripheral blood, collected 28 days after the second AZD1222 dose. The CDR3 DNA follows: TGTGCCAGCAGCTCTACACAGGGAGGACAGTACGAGCAGTACTTC. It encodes CASSSTQGGQYEQYF.